This TCR beta chain emerged from a study of cytomegalovirus exposure and HLA in healthy donors. PCR amplification relied on 60 Vbeta primers (plus 13 Jbeta primers). Only in-frame clones appear in the TCRdb table, and some are missing; sequencing was by immunoSEQ multiplex PCR. Of roughly 150,000 clones listed, approximately 79% were seen once; the top ten hold over 0.6%. The TCR originated in a male donor in good health and CMV-seronegative. Sequencing was carried out using PBMCs.

The CDR3 loop reads CASSQETGTDTQYF. DNA of the CDR3: TGCGCCAGCAGCCAAGAGACAGGCACAGATACGCAGTATTTT. The V gene is TRBV4-3, the J gene TRBJ2-3, with D possibly matching TRBD1 (5 bases). The CDR3 loop spans 14 amino acids. Trimming left V 0 bases short and J 1 base short, with 5 bases between. Per germline, CDR1 LGHNA and CDR2 YSLEER.